These 22 T cell receptor beta chains were all obtained from the same sample, sequenced in a study of blood T cell repertoires in COVID-19. The repertoire was sequenced with immunoSEQ multiplex PCR; TCRdb's copy has only in-frame clones and lacks some. Of just over 80,000 clones listed, 81% are singletons. Sample: peripheral blood. These receptors were taken from a man older than 75 with acute or convalescent COVID-19.

Regarding this clone: Other DNA variants within this sample encode the same CDR3. This chain uses TRBV18 with TRBJ1-1; D gene unclear. This CDR3 comprises 13 residues. Per germline, CDR1 KGHSH and CDR2 LQKENI. Trimming removed 3 bases at V and 2 bases at J, with 7 bases between. The CDR3 DNA is TGTGCCAGCTCACCGGAGTTCAACACTGAAGCTTTCTTT. Protein: CASSPEFNTEAFF.

This clone turned up a few times. The chain recombines TRBV29-1 with TRBJ1-1, with a weak D call TRBD1 (5 bases). Germline V lookup: CDR1 SQVTM, CDR2 ANQGSEA. The CDR3 runs 12 residues. Deletions cut 4 bases from V and 3 bases from J, with 9 bases between. This chain's CDR3 is CSVGRQYTEAFF. The CDR3 DNA reads as TGCAGCGTTGGGAGACAGTACACTGAAGCTTTCTTT.

This sequence joins TRBV9 and TRBJ1-1; D is unresolved. Germline CDR1 and CDR2: SGDLS and YYNGEE. Trimming pared 1 base from V and 3 bases from J, leaving 7 bases between. CDR3 length equals 13 residues. The CDR3 loop reads CASSVLGDTEAFF. In nucleotides, the CDR3 is TGTGCCAGCAGCGTACTAGGCGACACTGAAGCTTTCTTT.

The V and J genes are TRBV9 and TRBJ2-3; 7 bases are shared with TRBD2. The CDR3 totals 17 residues. Germline V gene lookup returns CDR1 SGDLS and CDR2 YYNGEE. Germline trimming cut 0 bases from V and 3 bases from J; bases unmatched to any gene: 10. The CDR3 DNA reads as TGTGCCAGCAGCGTAGCGGCGGGCGGGAGTAGAACAGATACGCAGTATTTT. This encodes CASSVAAGGSRTDTQYF.

The chain has TRBV5-1 and TRBJ1-3; tentatively, D is TRBD1 (6 bases). V was pared by 0 bases and J by 2 bases, with 12 bases between. The CDR3 is made up of 16 amino acids. Germline CDR1 reads SGHRS; CDR2 reads YFSETQ. DNA for the CDR3: TGCGCCAGCAGCTTGGACCCGACAGGCACTGGAAACACCATATATTTT. This sequence encodes CASSLDPTGTGNTIYF.

The chain is built from TRBV19 and TRBJ1-2, with 9 bases lining up with TRBD1. Unmatched junction bases numbered 6, after V lost 3 bases and J lost 7 bases. This CDR3 contains 14 residues. Germline-derived CDR1 and CDR2 are LNHDA and SQIVND (reference sequence). In DNA, the CDR3 is TGTGCCAGTAGTATCACAGGGGGCCAAGTTGGCTACACCTTC. Protein product: CASSITGGQVGYTF.

The chain recombines TRBV7-8 with TRBJ1-5; maybe TRBD1 (6 bases). Trimming removed 4 bases at V and 0 bases at J, with 13 bases between. This CDR3 region has 16 residues. The germline CDR1 and CDR2 sequences are SGHVS and FQNEAQ. CDR3 sequence: CASSSGTPYSNQPQHF. CDR3 coding DNA: TGTGCCAGCAGCTCTGGGACACCTTATAGCAATCAGCCCCAGCATTTT. The variable domain in full, completed from reference TRBV7-8 and TRBJ1-5, reads GAGVSQSPRYKVAKRGQDVALRCDPISGHVSLFWYQQALGQGPEFLTYFQNEAQLDKSGLPSDRFFAERPEGSVSTLKIQRTQQEDSAVYLCASSSGTPYSNQPQHFGDGTRLSIL.

This chain uses TRBV27 with TRBJ2-7; D is uncertain. Germline V CDR1 and CDR2: MNHEY, SMNVEV (reference sequence). The CDR3 runs to 14 residues. V lost 5 bases and J lost 2, with 13 bases in between. The CDR3 sequence: CASSRAPGPYEQYF. The CDR3 DNA is TGTGCCAGCAGTAGAGCCCCAGGTCCCTACGAGCAGTACTTC.

The V and J genes are TRBV11-2 and TRBJ2-1; possible D gene TRBD2, 6 bases. CDR3 length: 14 amino acids. Trimming took off 6 bases at V and 7 bases at J, with 16 bases between the two ends. Germline V gene sequence: CDR1 SGHAT, CDR2 FQNNGV. The CDR3 loop reads CASSFIAGGNEQFF. The CDR3 DNA follows: TGTGCCAGCAGTTTTATTGCCGGGGGAAATGAGCAGTTCTTC. Variable domain in full (rest from reference TRBV11-2 and TRBJ2-1): EAGVAQSPRYKIIEKRQSVAFWCNPISGHATLYWYQQILGQGPKLLIQFQNNGVVDDSQLPKDRFSAERLKGVDSTLKIQPAKLEDSAVYLCASSFIAGGNEQFFGPGTRLTVL.

The rearrangement uses TRBV2 and TRBJ2-3; TRBD1 matches 8 bases. This CDR3 spans 15 amino acids. From germline, CDR1 is SNHLY and CDR2 FYNNEI. V was pared by 7 bases and J by 0 bases, with 6 bases of the junction left unmatched. In nucleotides, the CDR3 is TGTGCCAGCACCTATAGACAGGGGAGCACAGATACGCAGTATTTT. The encoded protein is CASTYRQGSTDTQYF.

This chain joins TRBV10-1 and TRBJ1-5; 10 nucleotides agree with TRBD1. Losses at the gene ends were 6 bases for V and 2 bases for J; bases not matched to a gene: 13. The CDR3 is made up of 18 amino acids. Per germline, CDR1 WNHNN and CDR2 SYGVQD (reference sequence). CDR3 residues: CASRQWDRGVSGNQPQHF. The CDR3 DNA reads TGCGCCAGCAGACAGTGGGACAGGGGTGTAAGTGGCAATCAGCCCCAGCATTTT.

The gene calls are TRBV2 and TRBJ2-1, with 7 positions matching TRBD1. This CDR3 has 16 residues. The V gene end was trimmed by 4 bases and the J gene end by 5 bases; junction bases not matched to a gene: 11. Germline V lookup: CDR1 SNHLY, CDR2 FYNNEI. The DNA for the CDR3 is TGTGCCAGCAGTGTCAGACAGGGCAGGATTAACAATGAGCAGTTCTTC. Translation: CASSVRQGRINNEQFF.

This sequence joins TRBV28 and TRBJ2-1; the match to TRBD2 covers 11 bases. This CDR3 has 17 amino acids. From germline, CDR1 is MDHEN and CDR2 SYDVKM. J was trimmed by 1 base and V by 5 bases; bases with no gene match: 7. For the CDR3, the DNA is TGTGCCAGCAGTGCCTTAGCGGGAGGGGGTTCCTACAATGAGCAGTTCTTC. This translates into CASSALAGGGSYNEQFF.

The chain joins TRBV7-2 to TRBJ1-2, with 9 bases lining up with TRBD1. The trim removed 0 bases at V and 8 bases at J, leaving 7 bases unmatched. This CDR3 is built from 15 residues. Germline CDR1 SGHTA, CDR2 FQGNSA. CDR3: CASSLAIQGAKGYTF. DNA of the CDR3: TGTGCCAGCAGCTTAGCGATACAGGGGGCGAAAGGCTACACCTTC.

The V and J genes are TRBV7-3 and TRBJ1-1; D ambiguous. The V and J ends lost 8 bases and 3 bases respectively, with 13 bases between them. This CDR3 is built from 13 residues. CDR1 is SGHTA and CDR2 is FQGTGA in the germline V gene. The CDR3 DNA sequence: TGTGCCAGCCCCAATCCGGAGGACACTGAAGCTTTCTTT. This codes for CASPNPEDTEAFF.

The chain links TRBV2 to TRBJ1-1; no reliable D call. V was pared by 5 bases and J by 0 bases, with 7 bases between. The CDR3 covers 13 residues. Germline CDR1 and CDR2: SNHLY and FYNNEI. The CDR3 loop reads CASSSDMNTEAFF. DNA of the CDR3: TGTGCCAGCAGTTCCGACATGAACACTGAAGCTTTCTTT.

V gene TRBV3-1 (or the pseudogene TRBV3-2) combines with J gene TRBJ1-4; D uncertain. Germline loops: CDR1 LGHDT, CDR2 YNNKEL (reference sequence). The CDR3 totals 18 residues. The germline V and J ends were trimmed by 2 bases and 0 bases, with 16 bases remaining between them. CDR3 region: CASSQSALRTATNEKLFF. Here the CDR3 DNA reads TGTGCCAGCAGCCAAAGTGCCCTTAGAACTGCAACTAATGAAAAACTGTTTTTT.

Comments on this clone: A clone one base away is much larger, so this may be a read error. Other DNA variants within this sample encode the same CDR3. This chain uses TRBV28 with TRBJ2-7, with 13 nucleotides matching TRBD2. Germline assignment: CDR1 MDHEN and CDR2 SYDVKM. V lost 6 bases and J lost 0; bases outside the gene matches: 2. This CDR3 spans 15 amino acids. The CDR3 is CASSRTSGSSYEQYF. CDR3 nucleotide sequence: TGTGCCAGCAGCCGGACTAGCGGGAGCTCCTACGAGCAGTACTTC.

This chain connects TRBV6-5 to TRBJ1-2, with D possibly being TRBD1 (6 bases). Trimming removed 6 bases at V and 4 bases at J, with 18 bases between. The CDR3 loop spans 15 amino acids. Germline CDR1 MNHEY, CDR2 SVGAGI. The CDR3 spells CASRTPDSFFYGYTF. The CDR3 DNA reads as TGTGCCAGCAGAACTCCGGACAGCTTCTTCTATGGCTACACCTTC.

The chain links TRBV5-5 to TRBJ2-1, with D perhaps matching TRBD2 (6 bases). The CDR3 consists of 16 residues. V was cut by 0 bases and J by 5 bases, with 15 bases left in between. CDR1 and CDR2 from the germline V gene are SGHKS and YYEKEE (reference sequence). The CDR3 loop reads CASSLGDLTGNNEQFF. The CDR3 DNA is TGTGCCAGCAGCTTGGGGGACTTAACTGGAAACAATGAGCAGTTCTTC.

The V gene is TRBV30, the J gene TRBJ1-6; perhaps TRBD1 as D (5 bases). CDR3 length: 14 residues. V lost 2 bases and J lost 7, with 12 bases in between. CDR1 is GTSNPN and CDR2 is SVGIG in the germline V gene (reference sequence). As DNA, the CDR3 is TGTGCCTGGAGTAGGGCCGGGGGGAATTCACCCCTCCACTTT. This codes for CAWSRAGGNSPLHF. Supplemented by reference TRBV30 and TRBJ1-6, the full variable domain reads SQTIHQWPATLVQPVGSPLSLECTVEGTSNPNLYWYRQAAGRGLQLLFYSVGIGQISSEVPQNLSASRPQDRQFILSSKKLLLSDSGFYLCAWSRAGGNSPLHFGNGTRLTVT.

Here the CDR3 reads CASSQGQVNVGPQHF. The CDR3 DNA reads TGTGCCAGCAGCCAGGGACAGGTCAATGTGGGGCCCCAGCATTTT. The J gene is TRBJ1-5, the V gene TRBV5-8, with 8 bases lining up with TRBD1. This CDR3 region has 15 residues. V lost 4 bases to trimming and J lost 9 bases; unmatched junction nucleotides: 12. Germline values: CDR1 SGHTS, CDR2 YDEGEE.